Below, 20 T cell receptor beta chains from the same sample are listed, as sequenced in a study of CD4 and CD8 cells across lung adenocarcinoma regions. Via MiXCR, TCRdb re-called the PCR reads, giving one row per CDR3 protein. This table has just under 10,000 distinct CDR3 sequences, 51% appearing once. The sequenced material came from CD4+ T cells from the margin of a lung tumor. These receptor sequences come from a male donor with lung adenocarcinoma. The CD4 and CD8 labels of this study may be unreliable.

The chain links TRBV6-1 to TRBJ2-6, with D unclear. This CDR3 region has 14 residues. Looked up from germline, CDR1 is MNHNS and CDR2 is SASEGT. Trimming left V 4 bases short and J 0 bases short, with 4 bases between. In DNA form, the CDR3 reads TGTGCCAGCAGTGTGAGCTCTGGGGCCAACGTCCTGACTTTC. This encodes CASSVSSGANVLTF.

This clonotype was seen only a few times. The CDR3 region is CASSKLAPGQGRNEQFF. The CDR3 nucleotides read TGCGCCAGCAGTAAACTCGCTCCGGGACAGGGTAGGAATGAGCAGTTCTTC. The chain joins TRBV10-1 to TRBJ2-1; the match to TRBD1 covers 9 bases. CDR3 size: 17 residues. Germline CDR1 reads WNHNN; CDR2 reads SYGVQD (reference sequence). J lost 7 bases, V lost 5 bases, and 15 bases had no gene match.

Within the sample, this clonotype is large (0.1 to 1%). This chain links TRBV6-1 with TRBJ2-1; 13 bases line up with TRBD2. J lost 7 bases, V lost 10 bases, and 13 bases had no gene match. This CDR3 is 16 amino acids long. The germline V gene has CDR1 MNHNS and CDR2 SASEGT. The chain's CDR3 is CATSGTSGIVGNEQFF. CDR3 bases: TGTGCCACCTCCGGGACTAGCGGGATCGTGGGAAATGAGCAGTTCTTC.

The genes are TRBV6-1 and TRBJ1-3, with 9 positions matching TRBD1. Per the germline V gene, CDR1 is MNHNS and CDR2 is SASEGT. V gave up 10 bases and J gave up 4 bases; unmatched junction bases: 8. This CDR3 region has 14 residues. CDR3 protein: CATVIGQGGNTIYF. The CDR3, as DNA: TGTGCCACCGTAATCGGACAGGGGGGAAACACCATATATTTT.

There are many counts of this clonotype. The rearrangement uses TRBV4-1 and TRBJ1-1; D remains unclear. V dropped 0 bases and J dropped 7 bases, with 9 bases sitting between them. This CDR3 spans 13 amino acids. Germline CDR1 reads MGHRA; CDR2 reads YSYEKL. The CDR3 region has the DNA TGCGCCAGCAGCCAAGATACGAGGGTTGAAGCTTTCTTT. This sequence encodes CASSQDTRVEAFF.

This rearrangement joins TRBV6-5 to TRBJ2-5; 11 nucleotides match TRBD2. Trimming took 0 bases from V and 5 from J; bases not matched to a gene: 5. The CDR3 loop spans 16 amino acids. The germline V gene has CDR1 MNHEY and CDR2 SVGAGI. This chain's CDR3 is CASSYSTSGDYETQYF. As DNA, the CDR3 is TGTGCCAGCAGTTACTCGACTAGCGGGGATTATGAGACCCAGTACTTC.

This chain uses TRBV9 with TRBJ2-3, with D possibly matching TRBD2 (6 bases). V lost 0 bases to trimming and J lost 3 bases, with 14 bases between them. The CDR3 covers 16 residues. CDR1 SGDLS and CDR2 YYNGEE come from the germline V gene. The CDR3: CASSVGTGVATDTQYF. The DNA for the CDR3 is TGTGCCAGCAGCGTAGGAACGGGGGTAGCGACAGATACGCAGTATTTT.

The CDR3 region has the DNA TGTGCCAGCAGCGTAGCTTCCCGATCACCCCTCCACTTT. Translating gives CASSVASRSPLHF. V is TRBV9 and J is TRBJ1-6; D is unresolved. Germline-derived CDR1 and CDR2 are SGDLS and YYNGEE. This CDR3 region has 13 residues. Trimming removed 0 bases at V and 10 bases at J, with 8 bases between. Full variable domain (outside the CDR3, taken from reference TRBV9 and TRBJ1-6): DSGVTQTPKHLITATGQRVTLRCSPRSGDLSVYWYQQSLDQGLQFLIQYYNGEERAKGNILERFSAQQFPDLHSELNLSSLELGDSALYFCASSVASRSPLHFGNGTRLTVT.

There are many counts of this clonotype. The rearrangement uses TRBV6-5 and TRBJ1-6; D is perhaps TRBD1 (5 bases). The germline V and J ends were trimmed by 0 bases and 7 bases, with 13 bases remaining between them. CDR3 length: 16 residues. Germline V gene data show CDR1 as MNHEY and CDR2 as SVGAGI. The CDR3 DNA reads TGTGCCAGCAGTTACTCCCGCAGGGTCGGGAATTCACCCCTCCACTTT. This encodes CASSYSRRVGNSPLHF.

The chain recombines TRBV12-3 or TRBV12-4 with TRBJ1-2, with 9 bases identical to TRBD1. CDR3 length equals 13 residues. The J segment lost 6 bases and the V segment lost 6 bases, leaving 5 bases of the junction unmatched. The CDR3 here is CASRAQGAHGYTF. The CDR3 DNA sequence: TGTGCCAGCAGGGCACAGGGGGCTCATGGCTACACCTTC.

This clonotype was observed a handful of times. This sequence joins TRBV9 and TRBJ2-5, with 7 bases aligning to TRBD1. The CDR3 consists of 15 residues. CDR1 SGDLS and CDR2 YYNGEE come from the germline V gene. J was trimmed by 4 bases and V by 0 bases; bases with no gene match: 6. The CDR3 protein is CASSVEDRPGETQYF. The DNA of the CDR3 is TGTGCCAGCAGCGTAGAGGACAGGCCTGGAGAGACCCAGTACTTC.

By sample fraction, this clonotype is medium-sized (0.01 to 0.1%). The rearrangement uses TRBV6-1 and TRBJ2-3, with D perhaps matching TRBD1 (5 bases). The length of the CDR3 is 14 residues. Germline CDR1 and CDR2: MNHNS and SASEGT. V was trimmed by 6 bases and J by 4 bases, leaving 14 bases between them. The CDR3 DNA reads TGTGCCAGCAGAGGGGCGCTTGGGGCAGATACGCAGTATTTT. Its translation is CASRGALGADTQYF.

V is TRBV4-1 and J is TRBJ2-3, with 11 positions matching TRBD2. The germline CDR1 and CDR2 sequences are MGHRA and YSYEKL. This CDR3 contains 14 residues. V shed 4 bases and J 10 bases; nucleotides not matched to a gene: 7. CDR3 coding DNA: TGCGCCAGCAGCCGAGTCCTAGCGGGGGGTGCGCAGTATTTT. Amino acids: CASSRVLAGGAQYF.

This clonotype was counted a single time. The germline gene is not matched at one end of the junction; a read error may be the cause. The chain uses TRBV27 and TRBJ2-3, with 8 bases aligning to TRBD2. The CDR3 has 19 amino acids. The germline gives CDR1 MNHEY, CDR2 SMNVEV (reference sequence). The CDR3 protein is CASRATGVAGHSDQDTQYF. In DNA form, the CDR3 reads TGTGCCAGCAGAGCCACGGGGGTAGCGGGACACTCTGACCAAGATACGCAGTACTTT.

In nucleotides, the CDR3 is TGCGCCAGCAGTGTTGGGGGGGGGGGGGCGGGTGAGCAGTTCTTC. This sequence encodes CASSVGGGGAGEQFF. The rearrangement joins TRBV10-1 to TRBJ2-1, with TRBD2 as a possible D gene (7 bases). CDR1 and CDR2 (germline): WNHNN, SYGVQD (reference sequence). CDR3 length equals 15 residues. Trimming stripped 4 bases from V and 9 bases from J, with 19 bases between.

This clonotype was found once. This chain connects TRBV4-2 to TRBJ2-7; TRBD2 might be the D (6 bases). Trimming pared 1 base from V and 0 bases from J, leaving 13 bases between. This CDR3 comprises 16 residues. The germline V gene has CDR1 LGHNA and CDR2 YNFKEQ. CDR3 in DNA: TGTGCCAGCAGCCAAGGCCACCGGGACTCCTCCTACGAGCAGTACTTC. Translated: CASSQGHRDSSYEQYF.

The chain is built from TRBV7-6 and TRBJ1-1; D may be TRBD1 (5 bases). CDR3 length equals 15 residues. The germline gives CDR1 SGHVS, CDR2 FNYEAQ. Trimming removed 4 bases from V and 1 base from J, with 13 bases in between. The CDR3 loop is CASSSNGGENTEAFF. CDR3 nucleotides: TGTGCCAGCAGCTCCAATGGGGGGGAGAACACTGAAGCTTTCTTT.

The V and J genes are TRBV6-1 and TRBJ2-1; 14 bases are shared with TRBD2. Germline values: CDR1 MNHNS, CDR2 SASEGT. Unmatched junction bases numbered 11, after V lost 6 bases and J lost 1 base. This CDR3 region has 19 residues. The CDR3 region is CASRKGGTSGRRSYNEQFF. The CDR3 DNA follows: TGTGCCAGCAGAAAGGGTGGGACTAGCGGGAGAAGGTCCTACAATGAGCAGTTCTTC.

The genes are TRBV4-1 and TRBJ1-2; the D is unclear. The CDR3 contains 15 residues. V was pared by 0 bases and J by 0 bases, with 8 bases between. Germline V lookup: CDR1 MGHRA, CDR2 YSYEKL. CDR3 protein: CASSQDNTANYGYTF. DNA of the CDR3: TGCGCCAGCAGCCAAGATAACACTGCTAACTATGGCTACACCTTC.

J is TRBJ1-2 and V is TRBV27; 8 bases are shared with TRBD1. There are 14 residues in the CDR3. Germline CDR1 and CDR2: MNHEY and SMNVEV (reference sequence). V shed 5 bases, J shed 6 bases, and the junction held 8 bases outside the gene matches. The CDR3 DNA follows: TGTGCCAGCAGTCGACGGACAGGGTCACATGGCTACACCTTC. Its protein is CASSRRTGSHGYTF.